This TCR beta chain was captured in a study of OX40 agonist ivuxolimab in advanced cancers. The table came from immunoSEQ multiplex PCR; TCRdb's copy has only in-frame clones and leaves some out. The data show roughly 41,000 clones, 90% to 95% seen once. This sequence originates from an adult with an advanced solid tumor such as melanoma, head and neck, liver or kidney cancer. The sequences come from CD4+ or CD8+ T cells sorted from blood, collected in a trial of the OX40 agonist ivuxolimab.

As DNA, the CDR3 is TGTGCCAGCAGTGGGATTGGAGAATATAGCAATCAGCCCCAGCATTTT. It encodes CASSGIGEYSNQPQHF. This rearrangement joins TRBV6-4 to TRBJ1-5; no firm D call. The germline CDR1 and CDR2 sequences are MRHNA and SNTAGT. V shed 4 bases and J shed 0 bases, with 13 bases lying between them. The CDR3 contains 16 residues.